The 15 T cell receptor beta chains presented below share a single source sample, sequenced in a study of cytomegalovirus exposure and HLA in healthy donors. With 60 Vbeta and 13 Jbeta primers, the PCR was carried out. This table comes from immunoSEQ multiplex PCR, and its TCRdb copy is limited to in-frame clones, with some not included. The sample carries about 220,000 clones, approximately 68% recorded once. Sample: PBMCs. These receptors originate from a woman in her 30s in good health and CMV-seronegative.

V and J are TRBV30 and TRBJ2-3; TRBD2 matches 9 bases. CDR1 and CDR2 from the germline V gene are GTSNPN and SVGIG (reference sequence). This CDR3 has 15 amino acids. After removal of 1 base from V and 3 bases from J, the junction contained 5 bases not matched to a gene. CDR3 protein: CAWSAGTSRTDTQYF. CDR3 DNA: TGTGCCTGGAGTGCCGGGACTAGCAGGACAGATACGCAGTATTTT.

The rearrangement uses TRBV27 and TRBJ1-1; D ambiguous. V lost 2 bases and J 1 base, leaving 8 bases between the germline ends. This CDR3 contains 14 residues. CDR1 and CDR2 from the germline V gene are MNHEY and SMNVEV (reference sequence). In nucleotides, the CDR3 is TGTGCCAGCAGTTTAATCGCGGGGAACACTGAAGCTTTCTTT. It is translated as CASSLIAGNTEAFF.

The rearrangement joins TRBV6-1 to TRBJ1-5; 10 bases are a match to TRBD1. The germline V gene encodes CDR1 MNHNS and CDR2 SASEGT. The CDR3 extends over 15 amino acids. V dropped 6 bases and J dropped 3; count of bases not matched to a gene: 5. DNA of the CDR3: TGTGCCAGCAGCCCGACAGGGGGCTTCAATCAGCCCCAGCATTTT. Translated: CASSPTGGFNQPQHF.

The rearrangement uses TRBV12-5 and TRBJ2-3; D possibly corresponds to TRBD1 (5 bases). Germline lookup yields CDR1 LGHNT and CDR2 FRNRAP. Deletions cut 1 base from V and 2 bases from J, with 10 bases between. The CDR3 totals 15 residues. CDR3 nucleotides: TGTGCTAGTGGTTTGGGACAGATCCACACAGATACGCAGTATTTT. Protein sequence: CASGLGQIHTDTQYF.

The rearrangement uses TRBV19 and TRBJ1-4; the match to TRBD1 covers 8 bases. Germline V lookup: CDR1 LNHDA, CDR2 SQIVND (reference sequence). After removal of 3 bases from V and 8 bases from J, the junction contained 11 bases not matched to a gene. The CDR3 is 16 amino acids. DNA for the CDR3: TGTGCCAGTAGTATTACGGGACAGGCCGCTCGGGAAAAACTGTTTTTT. Translated: CASSITGQAAREKLFF.

V gene TRBV6-5 combines with J gene TRBJ1-4; weak D call: TRBD1 (5 bases). The CDR3 extends over 15 amino acids. Germline lookup yields CDR1 MNHEY and CDR2 SVGAGI. The V end lost 7 bases, the J end lost 6 bases, and 18 bases lay between the germline ends. CDR3 region: CASKNLLGGDEKLFF. CDR3 coding DNA: TGTGCCAGCAAAAACCTCCTGGGGGGGGATGAAAAACTGTTTTTT.

The J gene is TRBJ2-7, the V gene TRBV11-3; TRBD1 might be the D (7 bases). The V and J ends lost 3 bases and 13 bases respectively, with 19 bases between them. CDR3 length: 13 amino acids. In germline, CDR1 is SGHNT, CDR2 YENEEA. This CDR3 is CASSFPTGGQTYF. The CDR3 DNA reads TGTGCCAGCAGCTTTCCGACCGGGGGACAGACCTACTTC.

The chain links TRBV15 to TRBJ2-3; 8 nucleotides align to TRBD2. The CDR3 covers 16 residues. With 4 bases clipped from V and 1 base from J, the junction kept 7 bases outside the gene matches. The germline V gene encodes CDR1 LNHNV and CDR2 YYDKDF (reference sequence). DNA of the CDR3: TGTGCCACCAGCACTGAGGAACTAGCGGGCACAGATACGCAGTATTTT. It is translated as CATSTEELAGTDTQYF.

This clone was picked up one time. V is TRBV5-1 and J is TRBJ2-7; 8 nucleotides match TRBD1. V shed 5 bases, J shed 5 bases, and the junction held 3 bases outside the gene matches. Per the germline V gene, CDR1 is SGHRS and CDR2 is YFSETQ. This CDR3 region has 12 residues. CDR3 in DNA: TGCGCCAGCAGGACAGGGGACCACGAGCAGTACTTC. Translated, it gives CASRTGDHEQYF.

The rearrangement uses TRBV27 and TRBJ1-1; 7 bases agree with TRBD1. Germline assignment: CDR1 MNHEY and CDR2 SMNVEV (reference sequence). V lost 5 bases, J lost 3 bases, and 6 bases stayed unmatched. The CDR3 covers 14 residues. CDR3 bases: TGTGCCAGCAGTAAGGGGGCCATCTACACTGAAGCTTTCTTT. Protein sequence: CASSKGAIYTEAFF.

The CDR3 protein is CASRGALLWGYTF. DNA for the CDR3: TGTGCCAGCAGGGGGGCCCTCCTGTGGGGCTACACCTTC. The chain employs TRBV6-1 and TRBJ1-2; perhaps TRBD1 as D (6 bases). Germline V lookup: CDR1 MNHNS, CDR2 SASEGT. This CDR3 region has 13 residues. V was shortened by 6 bases and J by 8 bases, with 16 bases between the two germline ends.

This clone was counted between two and nine times. The chain is built from TRBV5-1 and TRBJ1-2; D possibly corresponds to TRBD1 (5 bases). The CDR3 consists of 15 residues. V gave up 4 bases and J gave up 4 bases, with 17 bases separating them. Germline CDR1 reads SGHRS; CDR2 reads YFSETQ. Here the CDR3 reads CASSQPGGRFYGYTF. The DNA for the CDR3 is TGCGCCAGCAGCCAACCTGGGGGGAGGTTCTATGGCTACACCTTC.

This clone appeared once. This rearrangement joins TRBV14 to TRBJ1-3; TRBD1 matches at 8 bases. The V and J ends lost 6 bases and 2 bases, in that order; junction bases with no gene match: 3. The CDR3 contains 14 residues. In germline, CDR1 is SGHDN, CDR2 FVKESK. CDR3 bases: TGTGCCAGCAGAGCGACAGGGGCTGGAAACACCATATATTTT. This translates into CASRATGAGNTIYF.

The chain links TRBV5-1 to TRBJ2-7, with 7 bases that match TRBD2. CDR1 is SGHRS, CDR2 YFSETQ, per germline. The V gene end was trimmed by 0 bases and the J gene end by 2 bases; junction bases not matched to a gene: 5. This CDR3 spans 15 amino acids. The CDR3, as DNA: TGCGCCAGCAGCTTGGTATTAGCGGGTACCTACGAGCAGTACTTC. Its translation: CASSLVLAGTYEQYF.

The chain joins TRBV5-8 to TRBJ1-1; D might be TRBD1 (6 bases). The CDR3 runs to 14 residues. Germline V gene data show CDR1 as SGHTS and CDR2 as YDEGEE. The ends were cut back, 5 bases at V and 3 bases at J, with 14 bases in the middle. The CDR3 here is CASSFEDSYTEAFF. CDR3 in DNA: TGTGCCAGCAGTTTTGAGGACAGTTACACTGAAGCTTTCTTT.